Reported below is one TCR beta chain. Its matching antigen is unknown. The CDR3 goes on 3 residues after the read ends, and that part is filled in from the germline J gene. Germline lookup yields CDR1 DFQATT and CDR2 SNEGSKA (reference sequence). The CDR3 covers 14 residues. immunoSEQ multiplex PCR used an average of around 1,200 ng genomic DNA. The protocol was immunoSEQ multiplex PCR, while the TCRdb copy is restricted to in-frame clones and leaves out a portion. The sample holds under 20,000 clones. The data were taken from a study of T cells in women clearing cervical HPV infection. At the level of the study: Controls were women whose single incident HPV16 infection cleared within 12 months without precancer or cancer. Findings and caveats of the study: CIN3+ cases had significantly higher TCR richness than controls; evenness did not differ.

The sample consisted of blood buffy coat. The TCR sequence derives from a woman between 18 and 70 years old with a cervical HPV16 infection that either progressed to CIN3+ or cleared (not recorded which). The genes are TRBV20-1 and TRBJ1-2; D perhaps matches TRBD1 (6 bases). The sequenced part of the CDR3 DNA is TGCAGTGCCAAAATGGGACACCAAACTGGAGGC. This gives the protein CSAKMGHQTGG. The whole CDR3 protein is CSAKMGHQTGGYTF.